This T cell receptor (beta chain) appears in the sequencing data of a study of cytomegalovirus exposure and HLA in healthy donors (dated by TCRdb to the late 2010s). For context, the study as a whole: In an earlier analysis of approximately 500 of the donors, less than 350 Gb of sequence data and 117 million unique TCR beta sequences from 180 million or so T cells were reported. Approximately 310 gigabases of sequencing data and tens of millions of unique TCR sequences made up an early release that covered around 640 HLA-typed donors. Class I and class II HLA loci were covered by the typing at four-digit resolution. The number of donors typed differed by locus, with 629-630 for A, B, C, DRB1 and DQB1, around 520 for DQA1, approximately 570 for DPA1, and under 490 for DPB1. Of the 350 to 400 genotyped donors, around 81% fell in the genetic ancestry cluster associated with self-reported Caucasian donors. An earlier analysis of about 620 of the donors applied high-throughput TCR beta sequencing to assess whether each TCR beta V gene segment acted as functional or pseudogenic. The T cell repertoires of about 700 subjects were profiled by immunosequencing and related to cytomegalovirus serostatus. Donor age, sex, ethnicity and CMV serostatus were collected together with the repertoire data. To predict cytomegalovirus infection status, the study combined high-throughput TCR immunosequencing, statistical association of individual TCRs with disease status, and machine learning. A separate validation cohort of more than 100 different subjects was used in addition to the approximately 640-subject first cohort. Because of strong linkage in the cohort, roughly five DR-DQ haplotypes were treated as single units for association and clustering. A later analysis re-analyzed previously published TCR beta repertoires from several hundred donors and added high-resolution HLA genotyping to study TCR occurrence patterns. All discovery cohort repertoires had been generated on a single sequencing platform. Across about 380 genotyped donors of the cohort, an average of about 250,000 unique TCR beta nucleotide sequences per donor were sequenced, and roughly 20% of those sequences were non-productive. The study aimed to test whether cataloging public T cell receptors could reveal signatures of past pathogen exposure. A later genetic analysis took genome-wide SNP genotypes for about 55% of the roughly 670 donors and used that subset as a discovery cohort. Rather than using new phenotypic data, the later analysis identified candidate immune exposures from TCR beta sequences and from how often those sequences occurred across donors.

Libraries were made using the immunoSEQ multiplex PCR assay. For the multiplex PCR, a mixture combining 60 forward primers for TCR Vbeta segments and 13 reverse primers for TCR Jbeta segments was used. The CDR3 region of rearranged TCR beta genes was amplified from genomic DNA with a multiplex PCR assay. On the Illumina HiSeq System, the amplified TCR beta libraries were sequenced as 87-base-pair reads. From the authors' description of their analysis: Across the 670 or so repertoires, a later analysis counted some 81 million unique TCR beta chains, roughly 11 million of which were shared by at least two donors. Raw reads were error-corrected and collapsed into unique sequences by a nearest-neighbor algorithm in which closely related sequences were merged to remove PCR and sequencing errors. V, D and J gene segments were assigned by aligning CDR3 sequences to IMGT reference sequences. For a sequence to be retained, a match of at least six nucleotides was required to both a V gene segment and a J gene segment. A rearrangement was called productive if the CDR3 had no stop codons and remained in frame with V and J, and every other rearrangement was called non-productive. CDR3 was defined according to IMGT convention as the region running from the second conserved V-encoded cysteine to the conserved J-encoded phenylalanine. Sequences without an unambiguous match to a single V gene segment were excluded from the earlier analysis of a few hundred of the donors. An earlier analysis of a few hundred of the donors called V segments functional above 56.7% productive rearrangements and segregating when the between-donor standard deviation exceeded 5%. A statistical classification framework was built for diagnosing cytomegalovirus status from the catalog of TCR beta chain sequences. V and J gene assignment, in a later analysis, came from comparing TCR nucleotide sequences with IMGT/GENE-DB human TR gene sequences. A later analysis assigned CDR3 sequences and most-parsimonious VDJ recombination scenarios with the TCRdist pipeline. A later analysis defined each TCR beta chain by its CDR3 amino acid sequence plus V-gene family, and excluded reads lacking a unique V-gene family. In a later analysis, approximately 590 highly shared, low-generation-probability nucleotide sequences were removed to address suspected cross-contamination and a sequencing artifact. In a later analysis, a clonal expansion index was calculated for each public chain from normalized within-repertoire ranks of inferred template counts. A later analysis computed generation probabilities with a VDJ recombination model fitted to out-of-frame rearrangements, and checked the results against IGoR. In a later analysis, hypergeometric tests were used to score TCR-TCR, TCR-HLA and TCR-CMV co-occurrence, with a repertoire-size bias correction applied to TCR pairs. False discovery rates were estimated in a later analysis by permuting HLA or CMV assignments 20 times. In a later analysis, co-occurring TCRs were grouped using DBSCAN, with TCRdist sequence similarity added in when clustering inside HLA-allele-positive subsets. For co-occurrence clustering, repertoires with fewer than 30,000 or more than 120,000 public chains were excluded, along with about five repertoires with anomalous nucleotide sharing. TCRdb holds this immuneACCESS table with in-frame rearrangements only. Some clones are missing; in checked studies, unresolved V genes explain under half, and the rest has no known cause. V, J and clone size reflect that table, while D and trimming were determined from the DNA. Present in this sample are about 180,000 clones, approximately 72% of which were seen just once. The ten largest account for 2.5% of the sample.

This clone was seen only a few times. Its binding antigen is unknown. No quality values exist for individual bases; no much larger clone is one base distant. In total, over 600 healthy bone marrow donors made up the cohort. Cohort members were all nominally healthy when sampled, although unrecorded immune exposures were likely present. The donor was CMV seronegative and was included in the group of about 350 seronegative cohort members. A peripheral blood sample was provided by each donor, and peripheral blood mononuclear cells were used for TCR beta sequencing. Genomic DNA was extracted from the blood cell samples with the Qiagen DNeasy Blood Extraction Kit. A distance of 11 bases separates the germline ends of V and J, which lose 1 base and 5 bases respectively. The CDR3 runs 14 residues from the cysteine to the phenylalanine. Only the CDR3 part of the read is kept: 42 bases, read in frame from the first base. The germline V gene (reference sequence) specifies LNHNV as CDR1 and YYDKDF as CDR2.

Study-wide conclusions, independent of this receptor: Specific HLA alleles were associated with some 15,000 TCR beta sequences at a false discovery rate of 0.05 in a later analysis. When HLA alleles, especially DR and DQ, strongly co-occurred, attributing TCR associations to individual alleles was difficult. A cluster of highly shared sequence variants was judged likely to be a technical artifact of the sequencing pipeline. V-gene and J-gene trimming of TCR beta chains was associated with a missense DCLRE1C variant in a later genetic analysis, and the association was replicated in an independent cohort. In a later analysis, most CMV-associated TCR beta chains were found to appear HLA-restricted, with HLA associations seemingly driven largely by CMV exposure. The authors suggested that the approach could potentially be generalized to other disease states and immunological phenotypes. The cohort was sequenced for TCR beta chains only, and without alpha or paired-chain data the features that could be detected were limited. A total of about 150 TCR beta chains were listed by the study as associated with cytomegalovirus. Because counts were too low, about 18 rarely observed V segments, including chromosome 9 orphons, were left out of the earlier analysis of a few hundred of the donors. Roughly uniform sequencing depth across donors was assumed in presence/absence analyses, although this assumption may not hold. In both the original and validation cohorts, the classifier was reported to diagnose cytomegalovirus status with high specificity and sensitivity. In a later analysis, several top co-occurrence clusters were reported to appear linked to parvovirus B19, influenza, CMV and Epstein-Barr virus. In vitro tests confirmed that a few of the cytomegalovirus-associated TCR beta chains recognize cytomegalovirus antigens. Linkage disequilibrium might explain the correlated functional status among segregating V segments, but an unknown experimental factor could not be ruled out. In a later analysis, TCR association rates were found to vary across HLA loci, with the most associated TCRs seen for DRB1 alleles and the fewest for HLA-C alleles. Some IMGT-functional V segments, including TRBV6-2 and TRBV6-3, could not be told apart with the 87-base-pair reads, so those segments were excluded. Because HLA typing was missing for some donors at each locus, association tests included only the typed subset. While some public TCRs were present in many individuals, most TCR sequences turned up only very rarely across donors. In a later genetic analysis, fewer N-insertions in productive TCRs were reported among donors in an Asian-associated ancestry cluster than the 666-donor mean. Compared with equally common non-associated chains, HLA-associated TCR beta chains in a later analysis were more clonally expanded and had lower generation probabilities. CMV serostatus was the only immune exposure information available for the cohort. Broadly in line with IMGT annotations, most TCR beta V segments showed up in productive rearrangements about 87% or about 30% of the time in an earlier analysis of a few hundred of the donors. A further reported finding was that TCR beta sequences accurately predicted the HLA-A and HLA-B alleles for most subjects in the first cohort.

Recombination linked TRBV15 to TRBJ1-1; the D gene identity is not certain. Sample: PBMCs. The TCR sequence derives from a female donor in good health and CMV-seronegative. The sequenced DNA is TGTGCCACCAGCAGAGTTGAGCAATGTACTGAAGCTTTCTTT. Its coded protein is CATSRVEQCTEAFF.